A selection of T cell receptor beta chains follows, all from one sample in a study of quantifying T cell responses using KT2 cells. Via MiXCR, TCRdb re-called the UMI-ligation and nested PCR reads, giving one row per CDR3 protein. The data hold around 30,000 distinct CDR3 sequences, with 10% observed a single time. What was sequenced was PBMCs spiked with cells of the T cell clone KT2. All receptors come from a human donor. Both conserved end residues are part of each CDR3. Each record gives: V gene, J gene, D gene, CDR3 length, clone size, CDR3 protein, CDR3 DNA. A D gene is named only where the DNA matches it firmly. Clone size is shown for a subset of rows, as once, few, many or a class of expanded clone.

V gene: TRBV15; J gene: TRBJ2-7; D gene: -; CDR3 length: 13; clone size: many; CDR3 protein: CATPRVVSYEQYF; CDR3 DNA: TGTGCCACCCCCAGGGTAGTCTCCTACGAGCAGTACTTC
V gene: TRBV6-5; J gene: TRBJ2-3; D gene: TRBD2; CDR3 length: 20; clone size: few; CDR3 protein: CASRKRSYGLAGEGTDTQYF; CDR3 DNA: TGTGCCAGCAGAAAACGTAGCTATGGACTAGCGGGGGAGGGGACAGATACGCAGTATTTT
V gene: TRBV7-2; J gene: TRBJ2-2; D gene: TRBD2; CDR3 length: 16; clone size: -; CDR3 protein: CASSLGSGKRTGELFF; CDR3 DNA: TGTGCCAGCAGCTTAGGTAGCGGGAAAAGGACCGGGGAGCTGTTTTTT
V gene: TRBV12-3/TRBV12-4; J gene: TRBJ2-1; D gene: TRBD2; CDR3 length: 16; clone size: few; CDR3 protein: CASSSPAGASYNEQFF; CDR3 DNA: TGTGCCAGCAGTTCTCCAGCGGGGGCCTCCTACAATGAGCAGTTCTTC
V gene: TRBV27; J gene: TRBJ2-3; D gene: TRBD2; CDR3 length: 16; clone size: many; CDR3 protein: CASSYLAGGLTDTQYF; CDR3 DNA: TGTGCCAGCAGTTACTTAGCGGGAGGGCTCACAGATACGCAGTATTTT
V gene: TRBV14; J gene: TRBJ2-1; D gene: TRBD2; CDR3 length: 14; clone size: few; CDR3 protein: CASSQVLAGSEQFF; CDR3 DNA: TGTGCCAGCAGCCAAGTGCTAGCGGGCTCTGAGCAGTTCTTC
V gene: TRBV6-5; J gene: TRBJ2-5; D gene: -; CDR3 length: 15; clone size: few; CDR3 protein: CASSYSYAQGETQYF; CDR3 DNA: TGTGCCAGCAGTTACTCGTACGCCCAGGGGGAGACCCAGTACTTC
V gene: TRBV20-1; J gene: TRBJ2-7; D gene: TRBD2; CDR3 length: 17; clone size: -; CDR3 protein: CSARGRNRAGVRYEQYF; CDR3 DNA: TGCAGTGCTAGAGGTCGGAATAGAGCGGGAGTAAGGTACGAGCAGTACTTC
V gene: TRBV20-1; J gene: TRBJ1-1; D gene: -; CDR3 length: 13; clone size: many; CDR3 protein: CSASQAMNTEAFF; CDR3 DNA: TGCAGTGCTAGTCAAGCCATGAACACTGAAGCTTTCTTT
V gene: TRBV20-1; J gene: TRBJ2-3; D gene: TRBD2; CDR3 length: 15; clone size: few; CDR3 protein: CSASVPGGDADTQYF; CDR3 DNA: TGCAGTGCTAGTGTCCCGGGGGGTGATGCAGATACGCAGTATTTT
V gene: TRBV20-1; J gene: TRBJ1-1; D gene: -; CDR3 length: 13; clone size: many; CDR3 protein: CSASRSEGTEAFF; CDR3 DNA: TGCAGTGCTAGCCGGTCCGAGGGCACTGAAGCTTTCTTT
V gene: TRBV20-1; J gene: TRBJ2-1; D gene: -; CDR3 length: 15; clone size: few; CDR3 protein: CSANNFRPSYNEQFF; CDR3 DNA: TGCAGTGCCAACAACTTCAGACCCTCCTACAATGAGCAGTTCTTC
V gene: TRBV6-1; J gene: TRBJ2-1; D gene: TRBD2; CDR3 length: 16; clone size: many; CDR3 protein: CASSGGGSRGYNEQFF; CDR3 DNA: TGTGCCAGCAGTGGCGGTGGGTCGCGGGGGTACAATGAGCAGTTCTTC
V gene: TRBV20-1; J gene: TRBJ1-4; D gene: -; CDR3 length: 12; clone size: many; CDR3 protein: CSAPLPNEKLFF; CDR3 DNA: TGCAGTGCCCCTCTCCCCAATGAAAAACTGTTTTTT
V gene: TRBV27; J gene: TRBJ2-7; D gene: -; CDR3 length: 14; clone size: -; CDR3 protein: CASRRDGYSYEQYF; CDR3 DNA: TGTGCCAGCAGGCGAGACGGATACTCCTACGAGCAGTACTTC
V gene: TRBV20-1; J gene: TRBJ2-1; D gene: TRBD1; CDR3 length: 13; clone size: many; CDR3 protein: CSARGDRAHEQFF; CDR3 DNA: TGCAGTGCTAGAGGGGACAGGGCACATGAGCAGTTCTTC
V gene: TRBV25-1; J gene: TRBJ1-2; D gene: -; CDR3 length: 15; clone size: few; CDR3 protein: CASSERGARINGYTF; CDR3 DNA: TGTGCCAGCAGTGAAAGGGGGGCCCGGATAAATGGCTACACCTTC
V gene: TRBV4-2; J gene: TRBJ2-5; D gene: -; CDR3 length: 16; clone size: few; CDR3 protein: CASSQVPGSFQETQYF; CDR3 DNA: TGTGCCAGCAGCCAAGTGCCGGGGAGCTTCCAAGAGACCCAGTACTTC
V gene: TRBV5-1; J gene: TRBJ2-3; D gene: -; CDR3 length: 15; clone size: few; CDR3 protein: CASSLGPQSTDTQYF; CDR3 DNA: TGCGCCAGCAGCTTGGGACCGCAAAGCACAGATACGCAGTATTTT
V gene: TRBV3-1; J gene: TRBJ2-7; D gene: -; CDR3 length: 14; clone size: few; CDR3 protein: CASTQEGAAYEQYF; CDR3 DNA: TGTGCCAGCACCCAAGAGGGCGCGGCCTACGAGCAGTACTTC
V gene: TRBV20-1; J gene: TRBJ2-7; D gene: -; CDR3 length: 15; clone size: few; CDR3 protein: CSARDPLRDSYEQYF; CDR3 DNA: TGCAGTGCTAGAGATCCTTTACGGGACTCCTACGAGCAGTACTTC
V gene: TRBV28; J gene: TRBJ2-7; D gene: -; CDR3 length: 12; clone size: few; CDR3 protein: CASSSGRYEQYF; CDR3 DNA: TGTGCCAGCAGTTCCGGACGCTACGAGCAGTACTTC
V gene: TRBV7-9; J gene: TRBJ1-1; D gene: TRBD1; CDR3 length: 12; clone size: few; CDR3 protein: CASRDRGTEAFF; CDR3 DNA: TGTGCCAGCAGGGACAGGGGCACTGAAGCTTTCTTT
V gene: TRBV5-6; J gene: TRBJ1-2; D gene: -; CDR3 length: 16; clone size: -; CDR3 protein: CASSLAGTGVDYGYTF; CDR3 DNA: TGTGCCAGCAGCTTGGCCGGGACCGGGGTGGACTATGGCTACACCTTC
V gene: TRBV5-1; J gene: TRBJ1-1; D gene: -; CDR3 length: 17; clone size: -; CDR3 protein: CASSRQPSTAINTEAFF; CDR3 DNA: TGCGCCAGCAGCCGGCAACCCTCAACAGCGATAAACACTGAAGCTTTCTTT
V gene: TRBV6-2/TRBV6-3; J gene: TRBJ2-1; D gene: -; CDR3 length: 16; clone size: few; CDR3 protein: CASSLGLSMSYNEQFF; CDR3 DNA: TGTGCCAGCAGCCTGGGACTCTCAATGTCCTACAATGAGCAGTTCTTC
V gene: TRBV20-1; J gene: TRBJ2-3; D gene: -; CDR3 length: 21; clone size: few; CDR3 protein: CSALPGQGTSSGSRSTDTQYF; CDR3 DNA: TGCAGTGCTCTGCCGGGACAGGGAACCTCTAGCGGGAGCCGTAGCACAGATACGCAGTATTTT
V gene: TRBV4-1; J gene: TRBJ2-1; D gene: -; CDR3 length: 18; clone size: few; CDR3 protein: CASSLELRISGSYNEQFF; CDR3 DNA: TGCGCCAGCAGCCTCGAGCTAAGGATTAGCGGCTCCTACAATGAGCAGTTCTTC
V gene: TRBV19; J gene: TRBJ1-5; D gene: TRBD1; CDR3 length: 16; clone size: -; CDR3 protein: CASSPRGQYSNQPQHF; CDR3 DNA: TGTGCCAGTAGCCCGAGGGGACAGTATAGCAATCAGCCCCAGCATTTT
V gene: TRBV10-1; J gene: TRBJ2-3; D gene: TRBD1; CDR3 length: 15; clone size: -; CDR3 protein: CASSEDRGSTDTQYF; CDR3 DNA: TGCGCCAGCAGTGAGGACAGGGGTAGCACAGATACGCAGTATTTT
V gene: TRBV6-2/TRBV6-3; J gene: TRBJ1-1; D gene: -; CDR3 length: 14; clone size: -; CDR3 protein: CASALTTRYTEAFF; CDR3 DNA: TGTGCCAGTGCACTCACTACACGCTACACTGAAGCTTTCTTT
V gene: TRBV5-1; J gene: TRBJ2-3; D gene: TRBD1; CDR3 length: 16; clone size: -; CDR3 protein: CASSPTGGVGTDTQYF; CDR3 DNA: TGCGCCAGCAGTCCGACAGGGGGCGTCGGCACAGATACGCAGTATTTT
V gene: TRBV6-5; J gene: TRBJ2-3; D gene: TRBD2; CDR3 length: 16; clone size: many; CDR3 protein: CASSPQTSGSTDTQYF; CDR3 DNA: TGTGCCAGCAGCCCCCAGACTAGCGGGAGCACAGATACGCAGTATTTT
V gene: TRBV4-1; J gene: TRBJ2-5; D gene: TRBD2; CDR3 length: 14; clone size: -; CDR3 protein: CASSQIAGVETQYF; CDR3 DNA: TGCGCCAGCAGCCAAATAGCGGGGGTAGAGACCCAGTACTTC
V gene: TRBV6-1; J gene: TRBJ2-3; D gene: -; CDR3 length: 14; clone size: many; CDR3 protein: CASIRDSRADTQYF; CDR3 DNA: TGTGCCAGCATTAGAGACAGTCGCGCAGATACGCAGTATTTT
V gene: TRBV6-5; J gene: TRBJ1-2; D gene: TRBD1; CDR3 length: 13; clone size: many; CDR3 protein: CASSSWTGDGYTF; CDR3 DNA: TGTGCCAGCAGTTCCTGGACAGGGGATGGCTACACCTTC
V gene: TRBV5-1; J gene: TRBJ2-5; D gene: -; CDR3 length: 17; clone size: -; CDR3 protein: CASSSVSSAVGVGTQYF; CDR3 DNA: TGCGCCAGCAGCTCCGTATCTTCTGCGGTCGGGGTGGGGACCCAGTACTTC
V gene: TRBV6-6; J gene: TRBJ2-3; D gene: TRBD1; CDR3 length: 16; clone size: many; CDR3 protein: CASSGRDPRGIDTQYF; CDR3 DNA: TGTGCCAGCAGTGGACGGGACCCCAGGGGGATAGATACGCAGTATTTT
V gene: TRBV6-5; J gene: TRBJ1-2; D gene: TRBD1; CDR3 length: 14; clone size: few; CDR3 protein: CATGQGRGGYGYTF; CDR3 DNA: TGTGCCACGGGACAGGGAAGAGGGGGGTATGGCTACACCTTC
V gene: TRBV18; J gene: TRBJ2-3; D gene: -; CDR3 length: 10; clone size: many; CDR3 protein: CASSPDTQYF; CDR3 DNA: TGTGCCAGCTCGCCAGATACGCAGTATTTT
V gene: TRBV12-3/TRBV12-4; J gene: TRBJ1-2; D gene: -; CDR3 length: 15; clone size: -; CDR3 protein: CASSSYPQLTGGYTF; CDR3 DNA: TGTGCCAGCAGTTCCTACCCACAATTGACGGGGGGCTACACCTTC
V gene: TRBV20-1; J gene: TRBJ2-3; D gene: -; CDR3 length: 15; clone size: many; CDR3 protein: CSARVWTPSTDTQYF; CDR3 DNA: TGCAGTGCTAGAGTTTGGACACCTAGCACAGATACGCAGTATTTT
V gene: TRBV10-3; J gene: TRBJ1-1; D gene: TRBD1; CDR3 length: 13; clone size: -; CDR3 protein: CAIRGTGNTEAFF; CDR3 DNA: TGTGCCATCAGGGGGACAGGGAACACTGAAGCTTTCTTT
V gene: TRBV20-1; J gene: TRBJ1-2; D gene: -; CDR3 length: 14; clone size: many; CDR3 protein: CSAPRSGSRHGYTF; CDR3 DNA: TGCAGTGCCCCGCGCTCGGGATCCCGCCATGGCTACACCTTC
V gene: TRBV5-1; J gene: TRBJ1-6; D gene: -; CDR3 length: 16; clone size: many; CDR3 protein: CASSLFERTANSPLHF; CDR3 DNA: TGCGCCAGCAGCTTGTTTGAAAGGACAGCGAATTCACCCCTCCACTTT
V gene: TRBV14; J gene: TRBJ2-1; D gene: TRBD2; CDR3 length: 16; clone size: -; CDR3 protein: CASSATSGGAYNEQFF; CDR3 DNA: TGTGCCAGCAGCGCGACTAGCGGGGGGGCCTACAATGAGCAGTTCTTC
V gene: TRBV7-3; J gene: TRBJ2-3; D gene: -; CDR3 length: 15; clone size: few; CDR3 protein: CASSLTTASTDTQYF; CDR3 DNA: TGTGCCAGCAGCTTAACCACCGCTAGCACAGATACGCAGTATTTT
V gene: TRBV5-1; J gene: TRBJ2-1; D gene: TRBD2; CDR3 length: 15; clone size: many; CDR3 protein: CASSFLAGNPNEQFF; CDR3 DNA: TGCGCCAGCAGCTTCCTAGCGGGGAACCCCAATGAGCAGTTCTTC
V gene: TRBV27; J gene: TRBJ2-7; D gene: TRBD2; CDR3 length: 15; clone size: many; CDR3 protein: CASSARLAGIYEQYF; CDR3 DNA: TGTGCCAGCAGTGCCCGACTAGCGGGCATCTACGAGCAGTACTTC
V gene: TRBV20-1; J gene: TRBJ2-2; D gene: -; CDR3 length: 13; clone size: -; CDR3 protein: CSPRQGGTGELFF; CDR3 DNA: TGCAGTCCGAGACAGGGAGGTACCGGGGAGCTGTTTTTT
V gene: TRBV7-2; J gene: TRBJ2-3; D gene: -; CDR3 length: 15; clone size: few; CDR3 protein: CASSFGGAGTDTQYF; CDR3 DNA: TGTGCCAGCAGCTTTGGCGGGGCTGGCACAGATACGCAGTATTTT
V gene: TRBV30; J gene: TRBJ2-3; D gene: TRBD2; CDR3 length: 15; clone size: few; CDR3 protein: CAWAPGLASTDTQYF; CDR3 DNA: TGTGCCTGGGCACCCGGACTAGCGAGCACAGATACGCAGTATTTT
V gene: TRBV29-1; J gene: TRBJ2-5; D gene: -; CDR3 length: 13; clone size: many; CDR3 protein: CSVDAGVRQTQYF; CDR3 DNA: TGCAGCGTTGATGCTGGGGTACGGCAGACCCAGTACTTC
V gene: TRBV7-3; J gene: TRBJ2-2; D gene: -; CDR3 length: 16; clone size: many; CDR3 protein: CASSSRGATNTGELFF; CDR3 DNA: TGTGCCAGCAGCTCAAGGGGGGCAACGAACACCGGGGAGCTGTTTTTT
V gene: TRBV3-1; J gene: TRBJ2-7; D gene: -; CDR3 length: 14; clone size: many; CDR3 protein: CASSQLQSSYEQYF; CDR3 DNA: TGTGCCAGCAGCCAACTACAGAGCTCCTACGAGCAGTACTTC